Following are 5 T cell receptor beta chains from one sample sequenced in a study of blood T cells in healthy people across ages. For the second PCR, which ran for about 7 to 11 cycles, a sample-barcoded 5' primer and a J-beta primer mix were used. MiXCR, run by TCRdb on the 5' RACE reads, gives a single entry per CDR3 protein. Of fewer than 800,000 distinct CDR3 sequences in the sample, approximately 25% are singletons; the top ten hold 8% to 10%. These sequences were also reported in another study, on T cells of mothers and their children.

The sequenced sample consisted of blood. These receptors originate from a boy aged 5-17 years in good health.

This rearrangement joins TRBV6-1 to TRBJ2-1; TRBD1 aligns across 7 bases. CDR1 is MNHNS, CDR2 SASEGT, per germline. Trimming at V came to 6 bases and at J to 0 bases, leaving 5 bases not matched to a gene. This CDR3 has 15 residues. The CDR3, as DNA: TGTGCCAGCAGGGAGACAGGGTTCTCCTACAATGAGCAGTTCTTC. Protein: CASRETGFSYNEQFF.

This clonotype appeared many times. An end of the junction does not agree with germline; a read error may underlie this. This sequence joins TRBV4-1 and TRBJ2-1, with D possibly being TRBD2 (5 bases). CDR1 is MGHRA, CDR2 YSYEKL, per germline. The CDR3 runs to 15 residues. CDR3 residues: CASSPGLDSYNEQFF. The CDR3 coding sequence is TGTGCCAGCAGCCCTGGACTTGACTCCTACAATGAGCAGTTCTTC.

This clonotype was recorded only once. CDR3 nucleotides: TGCGCCAGCAGCTTCGGGGGGCCGACCAAAAACATTCAGTACTTC. Translating gives CASSFGGPTKNIQYF. The chain links TRBV5-1 to TRBJ2-4, with a possible D match to TRBD2 (7 bases). CDR1 and CDR2 (germline): SGHRS, YFSETQ. The CDR3 is 15 amino acids. V lost 2 bases to trimming and J lost 2 bases, with 11 bases between them.

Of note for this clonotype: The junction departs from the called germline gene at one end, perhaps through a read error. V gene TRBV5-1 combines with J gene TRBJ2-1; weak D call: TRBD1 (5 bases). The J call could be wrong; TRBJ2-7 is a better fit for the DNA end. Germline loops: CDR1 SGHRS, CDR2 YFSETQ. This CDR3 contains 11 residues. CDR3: CASRGVHEQYF. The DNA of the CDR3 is TGCGCCAGCAGAGGGGTCCACGAACAGTACTTC.

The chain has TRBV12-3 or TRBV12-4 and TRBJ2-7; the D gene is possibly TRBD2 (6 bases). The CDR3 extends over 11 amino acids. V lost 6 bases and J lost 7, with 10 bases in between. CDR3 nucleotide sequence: TGTGCCAGCAGCCAGACTAGGGAGCAGTACTTC. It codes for CASSQTREQYF.